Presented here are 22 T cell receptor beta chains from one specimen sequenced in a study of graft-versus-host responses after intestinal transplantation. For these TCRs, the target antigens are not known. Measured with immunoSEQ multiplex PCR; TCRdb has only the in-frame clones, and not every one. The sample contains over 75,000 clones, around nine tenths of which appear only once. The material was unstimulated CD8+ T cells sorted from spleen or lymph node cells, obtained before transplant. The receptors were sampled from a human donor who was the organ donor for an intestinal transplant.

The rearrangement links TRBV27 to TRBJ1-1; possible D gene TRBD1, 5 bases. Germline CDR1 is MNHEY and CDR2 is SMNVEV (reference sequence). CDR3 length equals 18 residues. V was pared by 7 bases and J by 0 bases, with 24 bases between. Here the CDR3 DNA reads TGTGCCAGCACCCCTAGGGTCGCGGGGACTCCTATGAACACTGAAGCTTTCTTT. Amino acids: CASTPRVAGTPMNTEAFF.

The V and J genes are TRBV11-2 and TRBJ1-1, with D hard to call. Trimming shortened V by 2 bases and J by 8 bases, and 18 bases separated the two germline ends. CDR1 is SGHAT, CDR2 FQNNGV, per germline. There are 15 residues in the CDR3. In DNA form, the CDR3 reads TGTGCCAGCAGCTTAAGGCTGTCGAGGATCTACGAAGCTTTCTTT. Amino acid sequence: CASSLRLSRIYEAFF. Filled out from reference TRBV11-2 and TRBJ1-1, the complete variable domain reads EAGVAQSPRYKIIEKRQSVAFWCNPISGHATLYWYQQILGQGPKLLIQFQNNGVVDDSQLPKDRFSAERLKGVDSTLKIQPAKLEDSAVYLCASSLRLSRIYEAFFGQGTRLTVV.

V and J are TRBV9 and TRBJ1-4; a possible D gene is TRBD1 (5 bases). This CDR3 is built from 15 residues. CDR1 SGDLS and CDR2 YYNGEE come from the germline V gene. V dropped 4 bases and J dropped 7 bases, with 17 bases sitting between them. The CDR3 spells CASSPGGGIGEKLFF. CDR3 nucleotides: TGTGCCAGCAGCCCCGGGGGGGGGATTGGTGAAAAACTGTTTTTT. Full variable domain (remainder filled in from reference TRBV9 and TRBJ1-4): DSGVTQTPKHLITATGQRVTLRCSPRSGDLSVYWYQQSLDQGLQFLIQYYNGEERAKGNILERFSAQQFPDLHSELNLSSLELGDSALYFCASSPGGGIGEKLFFGSGTQLSVL.

The CDR3 coding sequence is TGTGCCAGCAGCCTGACCAGGAACTATGGCTACACCTTC. Amino acids: CASSLTRNYGYTF. The chain links TRBV7-9 to TRBJ1-2; D gene uncertain. Germline V lookup: CDR1 SEHNR, CDR2 FQNEAQ (reference sequence). V was clipped by 5 bases and J by 2 bases, with 9 bases between them. The CDR3 loop spans 13 amino acids.

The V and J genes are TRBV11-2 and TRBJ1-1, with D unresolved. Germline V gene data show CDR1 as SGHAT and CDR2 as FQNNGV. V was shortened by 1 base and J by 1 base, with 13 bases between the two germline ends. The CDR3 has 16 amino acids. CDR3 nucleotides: TGTGCCAGCAGCTTAGTCGCGCCGGTTGGGAACACTGAAGCTTTCTTT. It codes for CASSLVAPVGNTEAFF.

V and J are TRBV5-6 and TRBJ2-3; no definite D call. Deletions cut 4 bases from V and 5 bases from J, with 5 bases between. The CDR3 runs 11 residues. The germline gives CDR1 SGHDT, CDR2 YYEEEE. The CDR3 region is CASSERDTQYF. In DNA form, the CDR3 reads TGTGCCAGCAGCGAGAGAGATACGCAGTATTTT.

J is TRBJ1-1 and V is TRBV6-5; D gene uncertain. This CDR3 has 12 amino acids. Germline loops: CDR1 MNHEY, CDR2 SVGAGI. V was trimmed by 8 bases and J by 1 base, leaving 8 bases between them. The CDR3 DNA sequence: TGTGCCAGCCAACTGGGGAACACTGAAGCTTTCTTT. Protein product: CASQLGNTEAFF.

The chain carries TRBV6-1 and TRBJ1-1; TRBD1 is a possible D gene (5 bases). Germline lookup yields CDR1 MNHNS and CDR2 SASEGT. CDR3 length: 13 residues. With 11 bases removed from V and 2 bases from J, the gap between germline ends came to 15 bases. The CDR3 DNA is TGTGCCGTCGGGGGGGGGTTTAACACTGAAGCTTTCTTT. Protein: CAVGGGFNTEAFF.

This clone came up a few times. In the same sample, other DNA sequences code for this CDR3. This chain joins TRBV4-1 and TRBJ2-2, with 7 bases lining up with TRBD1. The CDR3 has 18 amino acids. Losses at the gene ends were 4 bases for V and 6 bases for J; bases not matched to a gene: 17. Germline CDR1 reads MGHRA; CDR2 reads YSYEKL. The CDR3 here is CASSRSLHDRAVSGELFF. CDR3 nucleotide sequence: TGCGCCAGCAGCCGATCCCTACACGACAGGGCGGTATCCGGGGAGCTGTTTTTT.

This CDR3 reads CASSMPDGETQYF. In DNA form, the CDR3 reads TGTGCCAGCAGCATGCCAGATGGCGAGACCCAGTACTTC. This chain joins TRBV5-4 and TRBJ2-5, with D hard to call. The V end was cut by 4 bases, the J end by 5 bases, with 12 bases between. CDR1 SGHNT and CDR2 YYREEE come from the germline V gene (reference sequence). The CDR3 extends over 13 amino acids. The entire variable domain, with the rest obtained from reference TRBV5-4 and TRBJ2-5, is as follows: ETGVTQSPTHLIKTRGQQVTLRCSSQSGHNTVSWYQQALGQGPQFIFQYYREEENGRGNFPPRFSGLQFPNYSSELNVNALELDDSALYLCASSMPDGETQYFGPGTRLLVL.

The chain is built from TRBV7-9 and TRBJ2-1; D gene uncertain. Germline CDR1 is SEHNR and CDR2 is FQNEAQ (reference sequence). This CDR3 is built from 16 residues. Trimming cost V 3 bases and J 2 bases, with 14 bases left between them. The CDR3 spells CASSFGRPNPYNEQFF. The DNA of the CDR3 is TGTGCCAGCAGCTTTGGCAGGCCCAACCCCTACAATGAGCAGTTCTTC.

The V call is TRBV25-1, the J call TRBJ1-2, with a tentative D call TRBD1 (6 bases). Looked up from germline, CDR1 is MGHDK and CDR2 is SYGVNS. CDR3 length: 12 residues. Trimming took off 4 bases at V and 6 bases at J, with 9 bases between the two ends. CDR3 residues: CASSGSGDGYTF. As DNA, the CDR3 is TGTGCCAGCAGTGGGTCAGGGGATGGCTACACCTTC.

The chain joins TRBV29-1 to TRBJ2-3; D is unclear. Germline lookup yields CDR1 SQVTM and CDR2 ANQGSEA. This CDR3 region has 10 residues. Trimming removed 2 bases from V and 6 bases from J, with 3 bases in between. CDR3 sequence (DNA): TGCAGCGTTGAATTGGATACGCAGTATTTT. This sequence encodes CSVELDTQYF.

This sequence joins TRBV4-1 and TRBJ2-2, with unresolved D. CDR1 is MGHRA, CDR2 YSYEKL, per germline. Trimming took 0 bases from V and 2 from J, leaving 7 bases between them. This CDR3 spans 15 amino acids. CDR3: CASSQEGFNTGELFF. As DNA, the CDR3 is TGCGCCAGCAGCCAAGAGGGTTTCAACACCGGGGAGCTGTTTTTT.

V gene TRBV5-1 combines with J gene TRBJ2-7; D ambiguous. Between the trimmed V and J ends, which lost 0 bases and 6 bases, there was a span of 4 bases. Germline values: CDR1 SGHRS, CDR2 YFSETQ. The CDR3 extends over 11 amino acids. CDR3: CASSLGPEQYF. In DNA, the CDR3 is TGCGCCAGCAGCTTGGGCCCCGAGCAGTACTTC.

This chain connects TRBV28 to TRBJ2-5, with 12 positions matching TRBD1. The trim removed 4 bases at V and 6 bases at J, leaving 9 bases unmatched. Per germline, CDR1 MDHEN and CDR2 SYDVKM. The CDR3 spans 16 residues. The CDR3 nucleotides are TGTGCCAGCAGTTCAGTCCGGGACAGGGGGCCGAAGACCCAGTACTTC. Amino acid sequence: CASSSVRDRGPKTQYF.

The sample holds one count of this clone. The CDR3 reads CASSLGRGVYEQYF. In nucleotides, the CDR3 is TGTGCCAGCAGCTTGGGGAGGGGGGTCTACGAGCAGTACTTC. The chain recombines TRBV5-6 with TRBJ2-7; D possibly matches TRBD1 or TRBD2 (6 bases each). This CDR3 is built from 14 residues. Germline V gene data show CDR1 as SGHDT and CDR2 as YYEEEE. V was pared by 0 bases and J by 3 bases, with 10 bases between.

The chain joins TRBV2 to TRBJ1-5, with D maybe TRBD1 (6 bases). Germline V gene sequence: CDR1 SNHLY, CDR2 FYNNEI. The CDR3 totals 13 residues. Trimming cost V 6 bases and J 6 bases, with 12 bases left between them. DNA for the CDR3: TGTGCCAGCAGCTTCAGGGGAATTCAGCCCCAGCATTTT. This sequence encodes CASSFRGIQPQHF.

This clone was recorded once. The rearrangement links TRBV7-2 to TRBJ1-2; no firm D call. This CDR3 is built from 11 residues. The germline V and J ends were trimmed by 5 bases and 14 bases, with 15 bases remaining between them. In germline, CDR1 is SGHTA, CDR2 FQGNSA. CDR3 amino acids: CASSQTGWWTF. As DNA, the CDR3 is TGTGCCAGCAGCCAGACCGGGTGGTGGACCTTC. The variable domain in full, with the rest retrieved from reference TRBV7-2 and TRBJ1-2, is GAGVSQSPSNKVTEKGKDVELRCDPISGHTALYWYRQSLGQGLEFLIYFQGNSAPDKSGLPSDRFSAERTGGSVSTLTIQRTQQEDSAVYLCASSQTGWWTFGSGTRLTVV.

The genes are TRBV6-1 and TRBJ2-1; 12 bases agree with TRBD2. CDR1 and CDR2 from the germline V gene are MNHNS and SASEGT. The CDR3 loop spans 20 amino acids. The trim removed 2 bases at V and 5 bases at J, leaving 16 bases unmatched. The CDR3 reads CASSERILPVTSGGHNEQFF. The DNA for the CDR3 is TGTGCCAGCAGTGAAAGAATCCTTCCCGTGACTAGCGGGGGCCACAATGAGCAGTTCTTC.

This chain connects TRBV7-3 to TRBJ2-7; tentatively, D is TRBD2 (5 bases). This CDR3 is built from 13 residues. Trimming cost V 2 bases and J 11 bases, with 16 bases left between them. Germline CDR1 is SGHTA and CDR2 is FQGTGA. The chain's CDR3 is CASSLYGGDIKYF. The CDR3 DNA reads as TGTGCCAGCAGCTTATATGGAGGCGACATAAAGTACTTC.

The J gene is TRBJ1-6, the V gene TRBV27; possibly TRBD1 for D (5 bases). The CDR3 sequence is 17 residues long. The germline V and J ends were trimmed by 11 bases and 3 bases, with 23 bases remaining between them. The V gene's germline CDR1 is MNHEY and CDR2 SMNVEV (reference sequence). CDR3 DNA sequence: TGTGCCGGCACGTACATAACGGGGCCTGACTATAATTCACCCCTCCACTTT. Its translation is CAGTYITGPDYNSPLHF.